This is a list of T cell receptor beta chains from one sample in a study of blood T cell repertoires in COVID-19. The data were produced by immunoSEQ multiplex PCR, yet TCRdb's version contains in-frame clones alone and is incomplete. The table lists nearly 200,000 clones, 65% to 85% of them singletons. Sequences were obtained from PBMCs or T cells enriched from blood (not recorded which). Receptor source: a man between 35 and 55 years old who had recovered from COVID-19. CDR3s leave out the opening cysteine and the closing phenylalanine or tryptophan. Some rows have no size entry. The others give once, few or many, or a class for an expanded clone.

v_call,clone_size,cdr3_length,j_call,cdr3_aa
TRBV15,few,11,TRBJ1-2,ATSQDRGGGYT
TRBV5-8,.,14,TRBJ1-2,ASSLVAPQGTSGYT
TRBV5-1,.,12,TRBJ1-1,ASRTGDMNTEAF
TRBV5-1,.,14,TRBJ2-7,ASSPRDRGDSYEQY
TRBV2,.,16,TRBJ1-4,ASSEAWVGQGAGEKLF
TRBV7-2,.,14,TRBJ2-7,ASSTTGRGGSYEQY
TRBV2,.,13,TRBJ2-7,ASSGDRLIRGVQY
TRBV9,.,12,TRBJ1-2,ASSPGTGNYGYT
TRBV19,.,13,TRBJ1-4,ASSTYDRAPEKLF
TRBV6-5,.,12,TRBJ1-4,ASSLQGVNEKLF
TRBV3-1/TRBV3-2,.,13,TRBJ1-1,ASSQATGPNTEAF
TRBV30,.,12,TRBJ1-3,AWRQGSKGNTIY
TRBV10-3,few,11,TRBJ1-1,AISEGGGSEAF
TRBV5-5,.,17,TRBJ1-4,ASSLGGDPLHTTNEKLF
TRBV18,.,12,TRBJ2-5,ASSPLQGRETQY
TRBV5-1,.,13,TRBJ1-1,ASSITGTGYTEAF
TRBV28,.,13,TRBJ2-2,ASSYWTGATGELF
TRBV27,once,12,TRBJ1-6,ASSLFSGGSPLH